The TCR beta chain under discussion was sequenced for a study of T cell responses to AZD1222 COVID-19 vaccine. Using immunoSEQ multiplex PCR, the repertoire was profiled, and TCRdb retains in-frame clones only, with some absent. The table lists over 50,000 clones, about 81% of them singletons, with approximately 24% in the top ten. Trimming shortened V by 5 bases and J by 6 bases, and 14 bases separated the two germline ends. CDR3 length: 13 amino acids. Germline CDR1 is SGHAT and CDR2 is FQDESV (reference sequence). The rearrangement uses TRBV11-1 and TRBJ2-7; D is possibly TRBD1 (5 bases). This specimen consisted of peripheral blood, obtained 28 days after the second AZD1222 dose. The TCR sequence derives from an adult who received the AZD1222 COVID-19 vaccine. The CDR3 DNA reads as TGTGCCAGCAGCCGTAACGCAGGGTCCGAGCAGTACTTC. Its translation: CASSRNAGSEQYF. The complete variable domain, with remaining parts taken from reference TRBV11-1 and TRBJ2-7, reads EAEVAQSPRYKITEKSQAVAFWCDPISGHATLYWYRQILGQGPELLVQFQDESVVDDSQLPKDRFSAERLKGVDSTLKIQPAELGDSAMYLCASSRNAGSEQYFGPGTRLTVT.